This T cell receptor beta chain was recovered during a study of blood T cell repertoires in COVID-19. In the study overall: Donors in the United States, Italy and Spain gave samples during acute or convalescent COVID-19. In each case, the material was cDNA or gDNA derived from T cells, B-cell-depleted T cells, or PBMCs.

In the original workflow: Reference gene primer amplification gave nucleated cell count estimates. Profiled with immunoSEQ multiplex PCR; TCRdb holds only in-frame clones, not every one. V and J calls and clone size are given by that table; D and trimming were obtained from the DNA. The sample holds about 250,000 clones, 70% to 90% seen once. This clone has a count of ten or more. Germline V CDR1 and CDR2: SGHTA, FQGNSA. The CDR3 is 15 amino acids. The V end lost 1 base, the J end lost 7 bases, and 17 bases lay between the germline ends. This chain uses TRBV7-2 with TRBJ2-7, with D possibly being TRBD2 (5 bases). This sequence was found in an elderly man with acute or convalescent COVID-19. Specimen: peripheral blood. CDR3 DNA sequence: TGTGCCAGCAGCTTAGGTGGGAGCCAAAAGCGGGAGCAGTACTTC. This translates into CASSLGGSQKREQYF.